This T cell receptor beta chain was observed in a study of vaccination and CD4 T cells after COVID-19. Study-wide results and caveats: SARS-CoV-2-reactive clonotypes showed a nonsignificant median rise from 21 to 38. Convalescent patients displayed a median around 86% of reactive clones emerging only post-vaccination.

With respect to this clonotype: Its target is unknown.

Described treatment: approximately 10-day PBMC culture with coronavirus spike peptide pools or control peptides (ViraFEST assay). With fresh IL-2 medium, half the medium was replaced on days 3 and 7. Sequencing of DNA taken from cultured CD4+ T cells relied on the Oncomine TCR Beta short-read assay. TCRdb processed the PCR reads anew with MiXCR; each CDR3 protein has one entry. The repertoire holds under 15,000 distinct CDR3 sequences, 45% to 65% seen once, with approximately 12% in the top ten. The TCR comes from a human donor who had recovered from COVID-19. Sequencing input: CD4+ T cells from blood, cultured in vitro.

CDR3 DNA: TGTGCCAGCAGCTTCTCCGGGATTGGGTCTGAAGCTTTCTTT. It codes for CASSFSGIGSEAFF. The chain recombines TRBV7-8 with TRBJ1-1, with no clear D. The germline V gene encodes CDR1 SGHVS and CDR2 FQNEAQ. This CDR3 has 14 residues. The ends were cut back, 3 bases at V and 6 bases at J, with 14 bases in the middle.